This entry lists 21 T cell receptor beta chains sequenced from one sample in a study of T-cell memory formation after mild COVID-19. One entry per CDR3 protein, called by TCRdb with MiXCR from the 5' RACE reads. Among about 190,000 distinct CDR3 sequences listed, over 9.5% were seen once. The sample consisted of PBMCs or a T cell subset sorted from them (not recorded which). The receptors originated from a man aged 18 to 29 who had mild COVID-19 (a few samples of this study predate the infection). Cell type and time point are not known.

V and J are TRBV11-3 and TRBJ2-3; D gene unclear. Germline loops: CDR1 SGHNT, CDR2 YENEEA. This CDR3 region has 12 residues. The V end lost 5 bases, the J end lost 6 bases, and 9 bases lay between the germline ends. CDR3: CASSPPGDTQYF. The CDR3 DNA follows: TGTGCCAGCAGCCCCCCTGGGGATACGCAGTATTTT.

This clonotype was observed a handful of times. The gene calls are TRBV15 and TRBJ1-4; D remains ambiguous. The CDR3 runs to 17 residues. Trimming pared 0 bases from V and 3 bases from J, leaving 14 bases between. Germline V CDR1 and CDR2: LNHNV, YYDKDF (reference sequence). The CDR3 loop reads CATSRDVTLSSNEKLFF. Here the CDR3 DNA reads TGTGCCACCAGCAGAGATGTTACATTGAGTTCTAATGAAAAACTGTTTTTT.

The V call is TRBV6-2 or TRBV6-3, the J call TRBJ1-1; D call uncertain. This CDR3 spans 16 amino acids. Germline CDR1 reads MNHEY; CDR2 reads SVGEGT. V shed 1 base and J shed 0 bases, with 12 bases lying between them. The CDR3 reads CASSYFHPPMNTEAFF. The CDR3 DNA follows: TGTGCCAGCAGTTACTTCCATCCCCCTATGAACACTGAAGCTTTCTTT.

This clonotype was observed a handful of times. The V gene is TRBV15, the J gene TRBJ2-7, with TRBD1 identical over 9 bases. V lost 4 bases, J lost 4 bases, and 8 bases stayed unmatched. Germline CDR1 LNHNV, CDR2 YYDKDF (reference sequence). The CDR3 covers 15 residues. CDR3 amino acids: CATSTAGTGNYEQYF. CDR3 in DNA: TGTGCCACCAGCACGGCCGGGACAGGGAATTACGAGCAGTACTTC. Using reference TRBV15 and TRBJ2-7 for the parts outside the CDR3, the full variable domain is DAMVIQNPRYQVTQFGKPVTLSCSQTLNHNVMYWYQQKSSQAPKLLFHYYDKDFNNEADTPDNFQSRRPNTSFCFLDIRSPGLGDTAMYLCATSTAGTGNYEQYFGPGTRLTVT.

This clonotype occurred a few times. The rearrangement uses TRBV12-3 or TRBV12-4 and TRBJ1-5; D is uncertain. This CDR3 is 15 amino acids long. Deletions cut 6 bases from V and 2 bases from J, with 14 bases between. CDR3 region: CASSPTSQGNQPQHF. CDR3 bases: TGTGCCAGCAGCCCTACCAGTCAAGGCAATCAGCCCCAGCATTTT.

This clonotype showed up just a few times. V usage is TRBV27 and J usage is TRBJ1-6; 12 nucleotides match TRBD1. The CDR3 spans 15 residues. V shed 8 bases, J shed 9 bases, and the junction held 8 bases outside the gene matches. Germline lookup yields CDR1 MNHEY and CDR2 SMNVEV (reference sequence). CDR3 sequence: CASRGTGGSGSPLHF. The CDR3 coding sequence is TGTGCCAGCCGTGGGACAGGGGGCTCGGGTTCACCCCTCCACTTT.

Remarks on this clonotype: A read error is possible here, since a much larger clone lies one base away. The gene calls are TRBV12-3 or TRBV12-4 and TRBJ1-5, with D possibly TRBD1 on 5 matching bases. There are 17 residues in the CDR3. Trimming left V 5 bases short and J 4 bases short, with 21 bases between. CDR3 in DNA: TGTGCCAGCAGTCCCTCCCGGGCCAGGGCTTCTAATCAGCCCCAGCATTTT. Translated, it gives CASSPSRARASNQPQHF.

V usage is TRBV20-1 and J usage is TRBJ2-1; tentative D call: TRBD2 (5 bases). Germline V gene lookup returns CDR1 DFQATT and CDR2 SNEGSKA (reference sequence). This CDR3 has 12 amino acids. The ends were cut back, 6 bases at V and 7 bases at J, with 13 bases in the middle. CDR3 coding DNA: TGCAGTGCAAGGACGGCGGGTAATGAGCAGTTCTTC. This translates into CSARTAGNEQFF.

The V gene is TRBV18, the J gene TRBJ1-5; 7 positions agree with TRBD1. CDR1 KGHSH and CDR2 LQKENI come from the germline V gene. The CDR3 spans 15 residues. The J segment lost 4 bases and the V segment lost 2 bases, leaving 5 bases of the junction unmatched. CDR3 protein: CASSPETGVNQPQHF. The CDR3 DNA follows: TGTGCCAGCTCACCAGAAACAGGGGTTAATCAGCCCCAGCATTTT.

The chain uses TRBV27 and TRBJ1-6; D unresolved. Germline lookup yields CDR1 MNHEY and CDR2 SMNVEV (reference sequence). Between the trimmed V and J ends, which lost 0 bases and 1 base, there was a span of 7 bases. This CDR3 is built from 16 residues. CDR3 in amino acids: CASSLSPGSYNSPLHF. The CDR3 DNA is TGTGCCAGCAGTTTATCGCCGGGTTCCTATAATTCACCCCTCCACTTT.

This clonotype showed up many times. V is TRBV5-1 and J is TRBJ2-4; TRBD2 aligns across 14 bases. This CDR3 is 20 amino acids long. V lost 3 bases to trimming and J lost 6 bases; unmatched junction nucleotides: 17. Germline V gives CDR1 SGHRS, CDR2 YFSETQ. The CDR3 is CASSWKNPGLAGARGNIQYF. Here the CDR3 DNA reads TGCGCCAGCAGCTGGAAGAATCCGGGACTAGCGGGGGCCCGAGGAAACATTCAGTACTTC.

This clonotype was observed many times. The gene calls are TRBV30 and TRBJ2-4, with D maybe TRBD2 (7 bases). The CDR3 sequence is 14 residues long. Trimming left V 5 bases short and J 8 bases short, with 19 bases between. Germline CDR1 reads GTSNPN; CDR2 reads SVGIG (reference sequence). The CDR3 DNA follows: TGTGCCTGGTGGGCAGGGAGGGGGTTACACATTCAGTACTTC. Its protein is CAWWAGRGLHIQYF.

This clonotype occurred many times. J is TRBJ1-2 and V is TRBV5-1, with 8 bases fitting TRBD1. The ends lost 4 bases at V and 2 bases at J; junction bases unmatched: 7. The CDR3 sequence is 15 residues long. Germline V CDR1 and CDR2: SGHRS, YFSETQ. The CDR3 DNA reads TGCGCCAGCAGCCGGACAGGGAGTGGCAACTATGGCTACACCTTC. As protein: CASSRTGSGNYGYTF.

This chain uses TRBV28 with TRBJ2-5; D call uncertain. This CDR3 has 14 residues. Germline V gives CDR1 MDHEN, CDR2 SYDVKM. Trimming took off 2 bases at V and 3 bases at J, with 10 bases between the two ends. The CDR3 reads CASSLRGLKETQYF. CDR3 in DNA: TGTGCCAGCAGTTTACGTGGCCTAAAAGAGACCCAGTACTTC.

This clonotype appeared many times. V usage is TRBV11-2 and J usage is TRBJ2-3, with 7 bases identical to TRBD1. CDR1 is SGHAT, CDR2 FQNNGV, per germline. V trimming: 4 bases; J trimming: 2 bases; junction bases outside the gene matches: 6. The CDR3 contains 15 residues. Here the CDR3 reads CASSSWDSSTDTQYF. DNA for the CDR3: TGTGCCAGCAGCTCCTGGGACAGCTCCACAGATACGCAGTATTTT.

This clonotype has more than one count but fewer than ten. The chain employs TRBV20-1 and TRBJ1-5, with D possibly TRBD1 on 5 matching bases. CDR3 length equals 15 residues. The V and J ends lost 5 bases and 0 bases respectively, with 14 bases between them. The germline gives CDR1 DFQATT, CDR2 SNEGSKA (reference sequence). CDR3 coding DNA: TGCAGTGCTGGGGCAGGGCCTTATAGCAATCAGCCCCAGCATTTT. This gives the protein CSAGAGPYSNQPQHF.

The chain uses TRBV6-6 and TRBJ1-2; 10 nucleotides agree with TRBD1. Trimming cost V 8 bases and J 7 bases; bases outside gene matches: 10. The germline V gene encodes CDR1 MNHNY and CDR2 SVGAGI (reference sequence). The CDR3 has 14 amino acids. The CDR3 loop is CASAVPGQGIGYTF. In DNA form, the CDR3 reads TGTGCCAGCGCCGTACCGGGACAGGGGATTGGCTACACCTTC.

The sample holds a few counts of this clonotype. This chain links TRBV7-8 with TRBJ2-2; unclear D gene. CDR3 length: 14 residues. Trimming removed 11 bases from V and 0 bases from J, with 13 bases in between. Germline V gene lookup returns CDR1 SGHVS and CDR2 FQNEAQ. Here the CDR3 DNA reads TGTGCCGGTCGAGGTTACTCGAACACCGGGGAGCTGTTTTTT. It codes for CAGRGYSNTGELFF. The complete variable domain, with remaining parts taken from reference TRBV7-8 and TRBJ2-2, reads GAGVSQSPRYKVAKRGQDVALRCDPISGHVSLFWYQQALGQGPEFLTYFQNEAQLDKSGLPSDRFFAERPEGSVSTLKIQRTQQEDSAVYLCAGRGYSNTGELFFGEGSRLTVL.

This clonotype has only a few counts. The V and J genes are TRBV3-1 and TRBJ2-5, with D unresolved. Trimming cost V 8 bases and J 4 bases, with 14 bases left between them. CDR3 length: 13 amino acids. The germline CDR1 and CDR2 sequences are LGHDT and YNNKEL (reference sequence). For the CDR3, the DNA is TGTGCCAGCGAGTCGAGATCTGGAGAGACCCAGTACTTC. Translation gives CASESRSGETQYF.

This clonotype has at least ten counts. V gene TRBV18 combines with J gene TRBJ2-3; no clear D gene. Trimming removed 2 bases from V and 6 bases from J, with 6 bases in between. CDR1 is KGHSH, CDR2 LQKENI, per germline. The CDR3 has 12 residues. DNA of the CDR3: TGTGCCAGCTCACCATCATCCGATACGCAGTATTTT. Protein sequence: CASSPSSDTQYF.

This clonotype came up a few times. The chain is built from TRBV28 and TRBJ2-4; perhaps TRBD1 as D (5 bases). This CDR3 has 14 residues. Germline CDR1 reads MDHEN; CDR2 reads SYDVKM. Trimming left V 2 bases short and J 4 bases short, with 9 bases between. CDR3 nucleotides: TGTGCCAGCAGTTTAAGGGCAGGGAAAAACATTCAGTACTTC. Its translation: CASSLRAGKNIQYF.